The T cell receptor beta chain described here comes from a study of Tregs in tolerant kidney transplant recipients. General study findings and limits: In tolerant patients, donor-specific Tregs outgrew total Tregs, suggesting antigen-driven expansion.

Related graft donors supplied nonmyeloablative bone marrow transplants, and mixed chimerism was transient. Unstimulated Tregs (CD4+CD25+CD127-) and CD4+CD25- non-Tregs were sorted from PBMCs. Libraries were prepared by immunoSEQ multiplex PCR; TCRdb keeps only in-frame clonotypes and omits some of them. This sample contains about 14,000 clones. Unmatched junction bases numbered 10, after V lost 8 bases and J lost 8 bases. The CDR3 spans 13 residues. The germline V gene has CDR1 SGHTS and CDR2 YDEGEE. For this clone: Its antigen is as yet unknown. The CDR3 end lies 3 residues beyond the end of the read and is filled in from the germline J gene.

The chain couples TRBV5-8 to TRBJ2-1; TRBD2 aligns across 7 bases. The specimen was CD8+ T cells from blood (PBMCs), collected 6 months after the transplant. The sequence derives from a human patient who received a combined kidney and bone marrow transplant. Part of the T cells may come from the graft donor. The CDR3 loop reads CASGPWREYEQFF. The sequenced CDR3 bases are TGTGCCAGTGGTCCTTGGCGGGAGTATGAG. The variable domain in full, with the rest retrieved from reference TRBV5-8 and TRBJ2-1, is EAGVTQSPTHLIKTRGQQATLRCSPISGHTSVYWYQQALGLGLQFLLWYDEGEERNRGNFPPRFSGRQFPNYSSELNVNALELEDSALYLCASGPWREYEQFFGPGTRLTVL.